This TCR beta chain was recovered during a study of T cell repertoires in cytomegalovirus infection. The wider study: Public TCR beta signatures indicated both CMV infection and matching HLA type.

V was cut by 5 bases and J by 5 bases, with 18 bases left in between. The CDR3 contains 15 residues. TCRdb called the reads again in MiXCR, with one record for every CDR3 protein. The sample has approximately 120,000 distinct CDR3 sequences; around 28% are singletons. This clonotype has more than one count but fewer than ten. Antigen specificity is unknown. This sequence was found in a human donor in good health (CMV status not recorded). Some clones in this sample may be carry-over from other donors' samples. Sequences were derived from CD8+ T cells from cultured PBMCs, sampled from culture after CMV antigen stimulation. The chain employs TRBV12-3 or TRBV12-4 and TRBJ2-5; D gene uncertain. The DNA for the CDR3 is TGTGCCAGCAGTCCTACGCCGACGGCCGGGGAGACCCAGTACTTC. Amino acid sequence: CASSPTPTAGETQYF.